The T cell receptor beta chain described here comes from a study of blood T cells in healthy people across ages. General observations from the study: Both naive CD4+ cell counts and diversity were greater in long-lived donors than in aged donors. Diversity figures based on one million T cells were deemed too low.

The CDR3 has 15 residues. J was trimmed by 4 bases and V by 6 bases; bases with no gene match: 9. Germline V CDR1 and CDR2: SNHLY, FYNNEI. A note on this clonotype: Its target is not known.

The authors ran a second PCR of 7 to 11 cycles using a sample-barcoded 5' primer and a J-beta primer mix. TCRdb ran MiXCR on the 5' RACE reads and lists one entry per CDR3 protein. The sample records 800,000 to 950,000 distinct CDR3 sequences, under 35% being singletons. Another study also made use of these data, one on T cells of mothers and their children.

The chain carries TRBV2 and TRBJ2-1; 7 bases agree with TRBD1. The sample was blood. This sequence originates from a woman aged 40 to 49 in good health. CDR3 loop: CASSEGQFPYNEQFF. The CDR3 nucleotides are TGTGCCAGCAGCGAGGGACAGTTTCCTTACAATGAGCAGTTCTTC.